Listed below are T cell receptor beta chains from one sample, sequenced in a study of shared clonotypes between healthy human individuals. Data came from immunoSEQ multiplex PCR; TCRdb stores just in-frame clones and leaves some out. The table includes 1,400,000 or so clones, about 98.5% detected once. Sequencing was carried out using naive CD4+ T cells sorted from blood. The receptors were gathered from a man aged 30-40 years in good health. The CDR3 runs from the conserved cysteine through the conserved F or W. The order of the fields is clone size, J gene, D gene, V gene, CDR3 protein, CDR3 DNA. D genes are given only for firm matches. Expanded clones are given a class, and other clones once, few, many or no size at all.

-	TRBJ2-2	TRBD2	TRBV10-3	CAIASGSNIGELFF	TGTGCCATCGCTAGCGGGAGTAACATCGGGGAGCTGTTTTTT
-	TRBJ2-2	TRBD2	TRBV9	CASSGGLAGEGTGELFF	TGTGCCAGCAGCGGGGGACTAGCGGGAGAGGGCACCGGGGAGCTGTTTTTT
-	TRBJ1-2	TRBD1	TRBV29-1	CSVVLQGANYGYTF	TGCAGCGTTGTTCTTCAGGGGGCGAACTATGGCTACACCTTC
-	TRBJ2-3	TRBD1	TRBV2	CASGRQGPDTQYF	TGTGCCAGCGGGCGACAGGGCCCAGATACGCAGTATTTT
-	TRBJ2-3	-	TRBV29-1	CSVGTVITDTQYF	TGCAGCGTTGGGACAGTGATAACAGATACGCAGTATTTT
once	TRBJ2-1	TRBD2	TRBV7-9	CASSLGLAGGPDEQFF	TGTGCCAGCAGCTTAGGACTAGCGGGAGGGCCTGATGAGCAGTTCTTC
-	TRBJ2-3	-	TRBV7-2	CASSLEVLLGDTQYF	TGTGCCAGCAGCTTAGAAGTCCTTTTGGGTGATACGCAGTATTTT
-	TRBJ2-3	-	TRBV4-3	CASSQALLGRTSPTDTQYF	TGCGCCAGCAGCCAAGCCCTTTTGGGACGCACCTCACCGACAGATACGCAGTATTTT
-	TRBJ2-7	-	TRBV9	CASSVPGSGEQYF	TGTGCCAGCAGCGTCCCGGGATCTGGCGAGCAGTACTTC
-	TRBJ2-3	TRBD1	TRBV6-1	CASSSGQVSTDTQYF	TGTGCCAGCAGCTCGGGACAGGTTAGCACAGATACGCAGTATTTT
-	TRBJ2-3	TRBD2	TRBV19	CASSILAGLADTDTQYF	TGTGCCAGTAGTATCCTGGCGGGACTAGCGGACACAGATACGCAGTATTTT
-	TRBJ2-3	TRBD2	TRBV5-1	CASSYRTAGGKSSTDTQYF	TGCGCCAGCAGCTATAGAACAGCGGGGGGTAAAAGTAGCACAGATACGCAGTATTTT
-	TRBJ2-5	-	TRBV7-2	CASSTRRGLETQYF	TGTGCCAGCAGCACCCGCCGGGGTTTAGAGACCCAGTACTTC
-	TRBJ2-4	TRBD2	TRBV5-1	CASSLELAGAKNIQYF	TGCGCCAGCAGCTTGGAGCTAGCGGGAGCCAAAAACATTCAGTACTTC
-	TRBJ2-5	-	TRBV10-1	CASSENGGTQYF	TGCGCCAGCAGTGAGAATGGGGGGACCCAGTACTTC
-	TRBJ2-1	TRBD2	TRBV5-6	CASSGGPGTSGYNEQFF	TGTGCCAGCAGCGGGGGCCCCGGGACTAGCGGATACAATGAGCAGTTCTTC
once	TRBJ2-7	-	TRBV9	CASSVDGAGRTYEQYF	TGTGCCAGCAGCGTAGATGGGGCGGGACGGACCTACGAGCAGTACTTC
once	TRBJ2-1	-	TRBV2	CASSVDDLRGYNEQFF	TGTGCCAGCAGTGTCGATGACCTGCGCGGCTACAATGAGCAGTTCTTC
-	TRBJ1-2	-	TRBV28	CASSSGQGYTF	TGTGCCAGCAGTTCGGGGCAAGGCTACACCTTC
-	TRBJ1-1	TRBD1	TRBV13	CASSSRRQGVNTEAFF	TGTGCCAGCAGCTCCAGGAGACAGGGGGTGAACACTGAAGCTTTCTTT
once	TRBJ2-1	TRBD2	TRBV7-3	CASSLLLGSGSLSYNEQFF	TGTGCCAGCAGCTTATTATTAGGGAGCGGGAGTCTCTCCTACAATGAGCAGTTCTTC
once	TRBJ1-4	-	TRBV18	CASSQEATNEKLFF	TGTGCCAGCTCACAAGAGGCAACTAATGAAAAACTGTTTTTT
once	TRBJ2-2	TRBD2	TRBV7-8	CASSFQGRASVPGELFF	TGTGCCAGCAGCTTCCAAGGGAGGGCAAGCGTACCCGGGGAGCTGTTTTTT
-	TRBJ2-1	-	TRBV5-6	CASSSLDRRYNEQFF	TGTGCCAGCAGCTCCCTTGACAGACGCTACAATGAGCAGTTCTTC
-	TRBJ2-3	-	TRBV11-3	CASSLAPVDTQYF	TGTGCCAGCAGCCTCGCCCCCGTAGATACGCAGTATTTT
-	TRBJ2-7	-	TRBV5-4	CASSPPGDEQYF	TGTGCCAGCAGCCCACCAGGGGATGAGCAGTACTTC
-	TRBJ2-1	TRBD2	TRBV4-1	CASSHHPPSGRYNEQFF	TGCGCCAGCAGCCACCACCCCCCCAGCGGGAGGTACAATGAGCAGTTCTTC